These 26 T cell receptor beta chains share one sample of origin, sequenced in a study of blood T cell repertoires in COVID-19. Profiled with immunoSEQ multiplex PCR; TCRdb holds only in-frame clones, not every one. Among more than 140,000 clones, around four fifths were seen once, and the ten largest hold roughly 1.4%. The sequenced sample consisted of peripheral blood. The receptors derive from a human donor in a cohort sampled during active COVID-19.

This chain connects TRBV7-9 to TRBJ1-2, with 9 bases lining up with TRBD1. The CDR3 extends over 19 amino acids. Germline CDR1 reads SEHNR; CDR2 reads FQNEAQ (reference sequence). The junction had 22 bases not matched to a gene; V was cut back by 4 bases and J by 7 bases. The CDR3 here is CASSSLDLGQGGPRVGYTF. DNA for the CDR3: TGTGCCAGCAGCTCACTCGACTTGGGACAGGGTGGCCCTAGGGTTGGCTACACCTTC. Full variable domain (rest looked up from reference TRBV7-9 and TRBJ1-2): DTGVSQNPRHKITKRGQNVTFRCDPISEHNRLYWYRQTLGQGPEFLTYFQNEAQLEKSRLLSDRFSAERPKGSFSTLEIQRTEQGDSAMYLCASSSLDLGQGGPRVGYTFGSGTRLTVV.

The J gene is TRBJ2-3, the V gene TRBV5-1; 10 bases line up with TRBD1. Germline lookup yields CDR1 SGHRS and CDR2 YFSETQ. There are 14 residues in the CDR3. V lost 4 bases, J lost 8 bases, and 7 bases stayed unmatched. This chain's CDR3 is CASSPGQGEGTQYF. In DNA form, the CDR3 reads TGCGCCAGCAGCCCCGGACAGGGGGAAGGTACGCAGTATTTT.

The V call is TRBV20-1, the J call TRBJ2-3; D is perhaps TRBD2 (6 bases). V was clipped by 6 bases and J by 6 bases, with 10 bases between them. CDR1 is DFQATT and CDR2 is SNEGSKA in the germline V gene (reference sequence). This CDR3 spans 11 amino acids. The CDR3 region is CSADLADTQYF. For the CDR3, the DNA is TGCAGTGCCGACCTAGCGGATACGCAGTATTTT.

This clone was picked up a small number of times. The CDR3 DNA follows: TGTGCCAGCAGCATCCAGGTCAGGGGCACTGAAGCTTTCTTT. Residues: CASSIQVRGTEAFF. The chain combines TRBV5-4 with TRBJ1-1, with D perhaps TRBD1 (6 bases). In germline, CDR1 is SGHNT, CDR2 YYREEE (reference sequence). This CDR3 spans 14 amino acids. V was trimmed by 4 bases and J by 4 bases, leaving 14 bases between them.

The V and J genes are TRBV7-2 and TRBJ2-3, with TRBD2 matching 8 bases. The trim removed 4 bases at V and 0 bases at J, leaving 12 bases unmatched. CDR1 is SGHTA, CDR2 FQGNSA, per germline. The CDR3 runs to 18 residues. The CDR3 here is CASSSRPGGGRSTDTQYF. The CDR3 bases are TGTGCCAGCAGCTCAAGGCCGGGGGGGGGCCGTAGCACAGATACGCAGTATTTT.

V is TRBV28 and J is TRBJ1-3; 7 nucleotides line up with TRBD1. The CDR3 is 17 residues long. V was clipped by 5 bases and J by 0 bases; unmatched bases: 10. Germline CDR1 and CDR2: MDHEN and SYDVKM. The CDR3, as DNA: TGTGCCAGCAGTCGGGCCGGGACAGCCAGCTCTGGAAACACCATATATTTT. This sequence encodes CASSRAGTASSGNTIYF.

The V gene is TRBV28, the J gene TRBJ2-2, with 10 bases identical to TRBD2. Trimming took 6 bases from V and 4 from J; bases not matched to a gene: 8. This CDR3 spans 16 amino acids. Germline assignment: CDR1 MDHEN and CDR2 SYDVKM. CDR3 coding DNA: TGTGCCAGCAGCCCTCAACTAGCGGGGCTCACCGGGGAGCTGTTTTTT. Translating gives CASSPQLAGLTGELFF.

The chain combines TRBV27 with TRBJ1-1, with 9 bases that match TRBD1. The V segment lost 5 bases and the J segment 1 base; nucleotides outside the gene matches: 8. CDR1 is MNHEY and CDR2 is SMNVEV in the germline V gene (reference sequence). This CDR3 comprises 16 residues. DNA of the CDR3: TGTGCCAGCAGTAAGCACAGGGGGCTAACGAACACTGAAGCTTTCTTT. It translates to CASSKHRGLTNTEAFF.

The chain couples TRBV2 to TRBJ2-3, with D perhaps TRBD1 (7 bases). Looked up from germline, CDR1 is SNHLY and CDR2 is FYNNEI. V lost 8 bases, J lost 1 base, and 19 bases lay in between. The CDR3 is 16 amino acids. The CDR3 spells CASSQGGSPRTDTQYF. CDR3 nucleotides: TGTGCCAGCTCTCAGGGGGGTTCACCCCGCACAGATACGCAGTATTTT.

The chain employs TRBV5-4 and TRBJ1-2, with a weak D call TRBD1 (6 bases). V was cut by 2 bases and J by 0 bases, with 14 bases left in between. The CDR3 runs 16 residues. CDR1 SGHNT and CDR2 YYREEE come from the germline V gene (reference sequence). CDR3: CASSFARRTANYGYTF. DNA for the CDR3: TGTGCCAGCAGCTTTGCCCGACGGACAGCTAACTATGGCTACACCTTC.

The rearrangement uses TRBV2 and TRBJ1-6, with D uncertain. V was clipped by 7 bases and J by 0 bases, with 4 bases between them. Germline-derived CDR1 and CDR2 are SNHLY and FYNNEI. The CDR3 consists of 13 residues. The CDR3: CASISSYNSPLHF. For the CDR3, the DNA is TGTGCCAGCATTAGCTCCTATAATTCACCCCTCCACTTT.

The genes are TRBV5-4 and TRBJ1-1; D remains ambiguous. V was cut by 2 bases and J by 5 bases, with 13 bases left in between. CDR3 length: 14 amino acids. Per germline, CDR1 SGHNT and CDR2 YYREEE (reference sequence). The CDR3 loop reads CASSFSAGGTEAFF. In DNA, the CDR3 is TGTGCCAGCAGCTTTAGTGCGGGTGGGACTGAAGCTTTCTTT.

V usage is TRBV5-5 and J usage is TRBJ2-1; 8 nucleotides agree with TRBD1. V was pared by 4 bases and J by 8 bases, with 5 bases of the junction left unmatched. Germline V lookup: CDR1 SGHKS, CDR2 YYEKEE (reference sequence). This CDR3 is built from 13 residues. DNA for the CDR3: TGTGCCAGCAGCAACGACAGGGGACATGAGCAGTTCTTC. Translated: CASSNDRGHEQFF.

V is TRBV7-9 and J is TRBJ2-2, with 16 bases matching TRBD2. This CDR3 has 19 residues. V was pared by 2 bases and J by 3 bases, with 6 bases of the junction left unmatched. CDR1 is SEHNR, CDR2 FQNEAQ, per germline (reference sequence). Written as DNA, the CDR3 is TGTGCCAGCAGCTTAAGAGGGACTAGCGGGAGGGCCGACACCGGGGAGCTGTTTTTT. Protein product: CASSLRGTSGRADTGELFF.

CDR3 sequence: CASSPVSGGTEQYF. The CDR3, as DNA: TGTGCCAGCTCACCGGTTAGCGGAGGTACCGAGCAGTACTTC. The rearrangement joins TRBV18 to TRBJ2-7, with D possibly being TRBD2 (6 bases). This CDR3 spans 14 amino acids. V was pared by 3 bases and J by 6 bases, with 15 bases between. Germline V gives CDR1 KGHSH, CDR2 LQKENI. Supplemented by reference TRBV18 and TRBJ2-7, the full variable domain reads NAGVMQNPRHLVRRRGQEARLRCSPMKGHSHVYWYRQLPEEGLKFMVYLQKENIIDESGMPKERFSAEFPKEGPSILRIQQVVRGDSAAYFCASSPVSGGTEQYFGPGTRLTVT.

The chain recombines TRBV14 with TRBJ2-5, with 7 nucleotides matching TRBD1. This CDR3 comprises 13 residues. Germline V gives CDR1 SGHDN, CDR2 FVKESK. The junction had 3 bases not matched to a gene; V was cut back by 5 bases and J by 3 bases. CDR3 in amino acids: CASSDRVKETQYF. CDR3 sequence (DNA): TGTGCCAGCAGCGACAGGGTTAAAGAGACCCAGTACTTC.

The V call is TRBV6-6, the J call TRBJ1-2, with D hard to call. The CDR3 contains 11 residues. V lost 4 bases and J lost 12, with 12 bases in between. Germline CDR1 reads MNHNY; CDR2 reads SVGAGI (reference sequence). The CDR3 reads CASSSTRGNTF. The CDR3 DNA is TGTGCCAGCAGTTCGACCCGGGGAAACACCTTC.

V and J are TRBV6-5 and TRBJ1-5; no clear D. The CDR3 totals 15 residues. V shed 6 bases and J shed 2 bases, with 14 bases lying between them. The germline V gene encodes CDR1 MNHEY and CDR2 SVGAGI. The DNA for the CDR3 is TGTGCCAGCAGAGCCGGAGGGTATGGCAATCAGCCCCAGCATTTT. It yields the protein CASRAGGYGNQPQHF.

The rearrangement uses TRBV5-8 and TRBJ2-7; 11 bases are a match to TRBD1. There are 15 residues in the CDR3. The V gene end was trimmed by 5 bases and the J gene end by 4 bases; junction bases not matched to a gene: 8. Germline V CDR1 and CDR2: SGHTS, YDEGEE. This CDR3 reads CASRSPGTGGYEQYF. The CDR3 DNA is TGTGCCAGCAGATCCCCCGGGACAGGGGGTTACGAGCAGTACTTC.

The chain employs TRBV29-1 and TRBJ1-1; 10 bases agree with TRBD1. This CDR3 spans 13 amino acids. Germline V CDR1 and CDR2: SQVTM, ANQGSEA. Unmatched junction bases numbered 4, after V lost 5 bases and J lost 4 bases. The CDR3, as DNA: TGCAGCGTTCTCCGACAGGGGGCCACTGAAGCTTTCTTT. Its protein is CSVLRQGATEAFF.

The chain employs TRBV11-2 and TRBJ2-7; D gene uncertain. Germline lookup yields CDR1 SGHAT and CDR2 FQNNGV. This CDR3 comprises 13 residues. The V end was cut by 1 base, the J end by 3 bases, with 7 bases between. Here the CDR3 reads CASSLGGSYEQYF. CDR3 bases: TGTGCCAGCAGCTTAGGAGGTAGCTACGAGCAGTACTTC.

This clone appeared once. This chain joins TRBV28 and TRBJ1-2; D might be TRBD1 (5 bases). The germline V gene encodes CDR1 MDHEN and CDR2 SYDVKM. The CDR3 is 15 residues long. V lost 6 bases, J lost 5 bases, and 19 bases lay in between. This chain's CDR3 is CASRTLGVGLYGYTF. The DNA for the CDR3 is TGTGCCAGCAGAACCTTAGGGGTAGGGTTGTATGGCTACACCTTC.

CDR3 region: CASSQGRRPNTEAFF. As DNA, the CDR3 is TGTGCCAGCAGCCAGGGTCGGCGGCCGAACACTGAAGCTTTCTTT. V gene TRBV3-1 (or the pseudogene TRBV3-2) combines with J gene TRBJ1-1; D not certain. Trimming removed 3 bases at V and 1 base at J, with 12 bases between. The CDR3 runs to 15 residues. Germline-derived CDR1 and CDR2 are LGHDT and YNNKEL (reference sequence).

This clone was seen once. The CDR3 sequence is CASSPRVSDDTQYF. CDR3 DNA: TGTGCCAGCTCACCACGCGTTAGCGACGATACGCAGTATTTT. The chain links TRBV18 to TRBJ2-3; D is perhaps TRBD2 (5 bases). The CDR3 contains 14 residues. Per germline, CDR1 KGHSH and CDR2 LQKENI. Trimming shortened V by 1 base and J by 6 bases, and 11 bases separated the two germline ends.

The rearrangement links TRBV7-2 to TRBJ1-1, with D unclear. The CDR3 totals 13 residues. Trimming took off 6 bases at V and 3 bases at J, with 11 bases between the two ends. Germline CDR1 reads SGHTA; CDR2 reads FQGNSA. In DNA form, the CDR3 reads TGTGCCAGCAGTTTACTTGAGTACACTGAAGCTTTCTTT. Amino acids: CASSLLEYTEAFF.

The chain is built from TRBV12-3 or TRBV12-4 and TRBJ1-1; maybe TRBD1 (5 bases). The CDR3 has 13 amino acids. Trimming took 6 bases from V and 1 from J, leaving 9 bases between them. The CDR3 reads CASSPRGNTEAFF. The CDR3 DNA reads TGTGCCAGCAGCCCAAGGGGGAACACTGAAGCTTTCTTT.